These 10 T cell receptor beta chains were sequenced from one sample in a study of T cell repertoires in cytomegalovirus infection. TCRdb passed the reads through MiXCR, listing each CDR3 protein once. The sample shows roughly 800,000 distinct CDR3 sequences, almost 30% of them seen only once. For these TCRs, the target antigens are not known. The source material was cultured CD8+ T cells from PBMCs, sampled from culture after CMV antigen stimulation. Receptors originate from a human donor in good health (CMV status not recorded). Some clones in this sample may be carry-over from other donors' samples.

This clonotype was seen just once. J is TRBJ2-3 and V is TRBV12-3 or TRBV12-4; maybe TRBD2 (5 bases). This CDR3 contains 14 residues. V lost 5 bases and J lost 6, with 15 bases in between. The CDR3: CASSPPMRADTQYF. DNA of the CDR3: TGTGCCAGCAGTCCCCCTATGAGGGCGGATACGCAGTATTTT.

The chain is built from TRBV2 and TRBJ1-1; unclear D gene. V lost 3 bases, J lost 4 bases, and 15 bases lay in between. This CDR3 is built from 15 residues. Per the germline V gene, CDR1 is SNHLY and CDR2 is FYNNEI. CDR3 loop: CASSDAYTPGTEAFF. The CDR3 DNA is TGTGCCAGCAGTGATGCCTATACCCCGGGCACTGAAGCTTTCTTT. The full variable domain, with the rest looked up from reference TRBV2 and TRBJ1-1, is EPEVTQTPSHQVTQMGQEVILRCVPISNHLYFYWYRQILGQKVEFLVSFYNNEISEKSEIFDDQFSVERPDGSNFTLKIRSTKLEDSAMYFCASSDAYTPGTEAFFGQGTRLTVV.

CDR3 sequence: CASRLWTDNSPLHF. The CDR3 DNA sequence: TGTGCCAGCAGACTTTGGACGGATAATTCACCCCTCCACTTT. This chain joins TRBV12-3 or TRBV12-4 and TRBJ1-6, with D unclear. V lost 6 bases and J 5 bases, leaving 11 bases between the germline ends. The CDR3 has 14 residues.

V and J are TRBV24-1 and TRBJ1-1; D unresolved. The CDR3 totals 13 residues. V lost 7 bases and J 8 bases, leaving 16 bases between the germline ends. Per germline, CDR1 KGHDR and CDR2 SFDVKD. CDR3 residues: CATRGPDGREAFF. The CDR3 DNA follows: TGTGCCACCAGGGGCCCTGACGGCAGGGAAGCTTTCTTT.

The V call is TRBV4-1, the J call TRBJ2-7, with D possibly matching TRBD1 (5 bases). There are 14 residues in the CDR3. Germline V CDR1 and CDR2: MGHRA, YSYEKL. The CDR3 nucleotides read TGTGCCAGCAGCCAAGATCTGGCAGGGCCCGAGCAGTACGTC. Its protein is CASSQDLAGPEQYV.

There are many counts of this clonotype. The rearrangement uses TRBV7-9 and TRBJ1-4; 11 nucleotides align to TRBD1. The CDR3 runs 17 residues. CDR1 SEHNR and CDR2 FQNEAQ come from the germline V gene (reference sequence). With V trimmed by 4 bases and J by 5 bases, 9 bases remained unmatched. The CDR3 here is CASSSKLRDRGNEKLFF. The CDR3 DNA follows: TGTGCCAGCAGCTCCAAACTCCGGGACAGGGGGAATGAAAAACTGTTTTTT.

This clonotype was found a few times. The rearrangement uses TRBV6-2 or TRBV6-3 and TRBJ1-5; D call uncertain. CDR1 MNHEY and CDR2 SVGEGT come from the germline V gene. The CDR3 loop spans 13 amino acids. V was shortened by 3 bases and J by 2 bases, with 5 bases between the two germline ends. The CDR3 sequence is CASSYLRNQPQHF. CDR3 sequence (DNA): TGTGCCAGCAGTTATTTACGCAATCAGCCCCAGCATTTT.

In the case of this clonotype: A junction boundary mismatches the germline segment, possibly from a read error. The chain is built from TRBV4-1 and TRBJ1-6, with D possibly being TRBD1 (6 bases). Per germline, CDR1 MGHRA and CDR2 YSYEKL. CDR3 length equals 17 residues. CDR3 DNA: TGTGCCAGCAGCCAAGACGTCCTACAGGGCCGTAATTCACCCCTCCACTTT. Its translation is CASSQDVLQGRNSPLHF.

In its sample, this clonotype was seen a few times. V and J are TRBV6-1 and TRBJ2-1; D possibly corresponds to TRBD2 (7 bases). Trimming removed 6 bases from V and 6 bases from J, with 21 bases in between. CDR3 length equals 16 residues. Germline V gene data show CDR1 as MNHNS and CDR2 as SASEGT. CDR3 in DNA: TGTGCCAGCAGGCGCACGGGGGGCAACATGGTCAATGAGCAGTTCTTC. It codes for CASRRTGGNMVNEQFF.

The V gene is TRBV9, the J gene TRBJ2-1, with D possibly matching TRBD2 (7 bases). The CDR3 covers 14 residues. Per germline, CDR1 SGDLS and CDR2 YYNGEE. V gave up 3 bases and J gave up 7 bases, with 14 bases separating them. CDR3 DNA: TGTGCCAGCAGCGCTTCGGGGGGCCGAAATGAGCAGTTCTTC. Protein: CASSASGGRNEQFF.